This TCR beta chain was sequenced during a study of blood T cell repertoires in COVID-19. Study details: Specimens from acute and convalescent COVID-19 originated in the United States, Italy and Spain. T cells, B-cell-depleted T cells, or PBMCs supplied cDNA or gDNA.

This CDR3 spans 15 amino acids. The V segment lost 6 bases and the J segment 2 bases; nucleotides outside the gene matches: 6. Germline V gene data show CDR1 as MDHEN and CDR2 as SYDVKM. As processed by the authors: Estimation of nucleated cell counts was performed using reference gene primer amplification. Sequencing used immunoSEQ multiplex PCR; TCRdb keeps in-frame clones, though not all of them. The V and J calls and the clone size are those of that table, but D and trimming were determined from the DNA. The sample has about 73,000 clones; around four fifths are singletons. This clone was picked up a small number of times.

The chain combines TRBV28 with TRBJ2-2, with 7 bases fitting TRBD1. The clonotype was recovered from a man in his sixties with acute or convalescent COVID-19. The sequencing sample was made of peripheral blood. The CDR3 nucleotides are TGTGCCAGCAGCCCAACAGGGGCTAACACCGGGGAGCTGTTTTTT. This translates into CASSPTGANTGELFF.